The 23 T cell receptor beta chains below come from one sample, sequenced in a study of beta chain features in type 1 diabetes (dated by TCRdb to between 2018 and 2020). Preparation of the library involved the immunoSEQ multiplex PCR assay. The High Capacity cDNA Reverse Transcription Kit was used to reverse transcribe all of the isolated RNA, meaning that expressed TCRB transcripts were what got sequenced. The immuneACCESS repertoire file appears here via TCRdb, limited to in-frame rearrangements. These files lack a portion of the clones; in checked studies, under half of the deficit traces to unresolved V genes, and the cause of the others is not known. Counted in this sample were about 290,000 clones; under 8.5% of them appeared once. The leading ten clones occupy 1% of the sample. Sequenced input: central memory CD4+ T cells from blood. These receptors all come from a woman between 18 and 29 years old in good health.

The chain is built from TRBV7-8 and TRBJ2-1, with D unclear. Deletions cut 1 base from V and 6 bases from J, with 7 bases between. The CDR3 has 13 residues. Germline V lookup: CDR1 SGHVS, CDR2 FQNEAQ. The CDR3 region has the DNA TGTGCCAGCAGCTTAGGATCGGTCAATGAGCAGTTCTTC. It specifies CASSLGSVNEQFF.

This clone has more than one count but fewer than ten. V usage is TRBV6-6 and J usage is TRBJ2-1; 12 bases map to TRBD1. The CDR3 has 15 amino acids. Germline values: CDR1 MNHNY, CDR2 SVGAGI (reference sequence). With 2 bases clipped from V and 6 bases from J, the junction kept 2 bases outside the gene matches. The CDR3 sequence: CASSYGDRGRNEQFF. The CDR3 DNA reads as TGTGCCAGCAGTTACGGGGACAGGGGGCGCAATGAGCAGTTCTTC.

The chain is built from TRBV9 and TRBJ2-2; no reliable D call. The CDR3 extends over 15 amino acids. The germline V gene encodes CDR1 SGDLS and CDR2 YYNGEE. V dropped 0 bases and J dropped 7 bases, with 13 bases sitting between them. CDR3 sequence: CASSVAHLLGGELFF. For the CDR3, the DNA is TGTGCCAGCAGCGTAGCTCACCTTTTGGGCGGGGAGCTGTTTTTT.

The genes are TRBV7-9 and TRBJ1-2; no definite D call. The CDR3 runs to 13 residues. Germline CDR1 and CDR2: SEHNR and FQNEAQ (reference sequence). Trimming took 0 bases from V and 6 from J, leaving 8 bases between them. The CDR3 loop reads CASSLAGEDGYTF. The CDR3 DNA follows: TGTGCCAGCAGCTTAGCCGGGGAGGATGGCTACACCTTC.

This clone has ten or more counts. This chain uses TRBV10-3 with TRBJ2-1; D might be TRBD2 (5 bases). Germline CDR1 is ENHRY and CDR2 is SYGVKD. The CDR3 spans 13 residues. V lost 3 bases and J 2 bases, leaving 5 bases between the germline ends. The CDR3 region has the DNA TGTGCCATCAGTGATAGCGCCTACAATGAGCAGTTCTTC. Amino acids: CAISDSAYNEQFF.

This clone has only a few counts. The V gene is TRBV6-6, the J gene TRBJ1-2, with D uncertain. The germline V gene has CDR1 MNHNY and CDR2 SVGAGI (reference sequence). Trimming removed 0 bases at V and 4 bases at J, with 9 bases between. This CDR3 has 14 amino acids. This CDR3 is CASSYSSGGYGYTF. CDR3 DNA sequence: TGTGCCAGCAGTTACTCGTCCGGCGGCTATGGCTACACCTTC.

This clone has a handful of counts. V usage is TRBV19 and J usage is TRBJ1-4; D remains unclear. CDR3 length equals 16 residues. CDR1 LNHDA and CDR2 SQIVND come from the germline V gene (reference sequence). V dropped 4 bases and J dropped 8 bases, with 20 bases sitting between them. CDR3 sequence: CASSTSRAGGYEKLFF. In DNA, the CDR3 is TGTGCCAGTAGTACCTCCCGGGCGGGAGGGTACGAAAAACTGTTTTTT. The full variable domain, with the rest looked up from reference TRBV19 and TRBJ1-4, is DGGITQSPKYLFRKEGQNVTLSCEQNLNHDAMYWYRQDPGQGLRLIYYSQIVNDFQKGDIAEGYSVSREKKESFPLTVTSAQKNPTAFYLCASSTSRAGGYEKLFFGSGTQLSVL.

This clone was observed a handful of times. The chain recombines TRBV6-5 with TRBJ1-6, with D maybe TRBD1 (5 bases). V was pared by 4 bases and J by 9 bases, with 7 bases between. The CDR3 covers 12 residues. Germline CDR1 is MNHEY and CDR2 is SVGAGI. The DNA of the CDR3 is TGTGCCAGCAGTTCTGGGGGTTCACCCCTCCACTTT. The encoded protein is CASSSGGSPLHF.

This clone was found a few times. This sequence joins TRBV18 and TRBJ2-1; 12 positions agree with TRBD2. The CDR3 length is 17 residues. J lost 3 bases, V lost 3 bases, and 6 bases had no gene match. Per the germline V gene, CDR1 is KGHSH and CDR2 is LQKENI. The CDR3 region has the DNA TGTGCCAGCTCACCCAGGACTAGCGGGGCGAACTACAATGAGCAGTTCTTC. Its protein product is CASSPRTSGANYNEQFF. Full variable domain (remainder filled in from reference TRBV18 and TRBJ2-1): NAGVMQNPRHLVRRRGQEARLRCSPMKGHSHVYWYRQLPEEGLKFMVYLQKENIIDESGMPKERFSAEFPKEGPSILRIQQVVRGDSAAYFCASSPRTSGANYNEQFFGPGTRLTVL.

V and J are TRBV28 and TRBJ2-5; 10 nucleotides match TRBD2. CDR1 MDHEN and CDR2 SYDVKM come from the germline V gene. CDR3 length: 17 amino acids. With 9 bases clipped from V and 5 bases from J, the junction kept 18 bases outside the gene matches. CDR3 nucleotide sequence: TGTGCCAGTATACCGGGACTAGCGTCCGGGCGGGGCGAGACCCAGTACTTC. Its protein product is CASIPGLASGRGETQYF. Based on the CDR3 plus reference TRBV28 and TRBJ2-5, the full variable domain is DVKVTQSSRYLVKRTGEKVFLECVQDMDHENMFWYRQDPGLGLRLIYFSYDVKMKEKGDIPEGYSVSREKKERFSLILESASTNQTSMYLCASIPGLASGRGETQYFGPGTRLLVL.

J is TRBJ2-2 and V is TRBV7-3; 7 bases are shared with TRBD1. J was trimmed by 0 bases and V by 5 bases; bases with no gene match: 3. The CDR3 is made up of 15 amino acids. CDR1 and CDR2 from the germline V gene are SGHTA and FQGTGA. The CDR3 is CASSPGTANTGELFF. CDR3 in DNA: TGTGCCAGCAGCCCCGGGACAGCGAACACCGGGGAGCTGTTTTTT. Full variable domain (rest looked up from reference TRBV7-3 and TRBJ2-2): GAGVSQTPSNKVTEKGKYVELRCDPISGHTALYWYRQSLGQGPEFLIYFQGTGAADDSGLPNDRFFAVRPEGSVSTLKIQRTERGDSAVYLCASSPGTANTGELFFGEGSRLTVL.

J is TRBJ2-5 and V is TRBV30; no clear D. Per the germline V gene, CDR1 is GTSNPN and CDR2 is SVGIG (reference sequence). CDR3 length: 13 amino acids. Between the trimmed V and J ends, which lost 1 base and 1 base, there was a span of 7 bases. CDR3 DNA sequence: TGTGCCTGGAGTGCCAACACCCAAGAGACCCAGTACTTC. Its protein product is CAWSANTQETQYF.

About this clone: This sequence is one base from a far larger clone and is likely a read error. In the same sample, other DNA sequences code for this CDR3. The chain combines TRBV4-3 with TRBJ2-6; tentatively, D is TRBD1 or TRBD2 (6 bases each). Per the germline V gene, CDR1 is LGHNA and CDR2 is YSLEER. This CDR3 region has 19 residues. V was pared by 0 bases and J by 0 bases, with 15 bases between. The CDR3 reads CASSQDVRGRASGANVLTF. CDR3 DNA sequence: TGCGCCAGCAGCCAAGACGTCCGGGGGCGAGCCTCTGGGGCCAACGTCCTGACTTTC.

The rearrangement joins TRBV27 to TRBJ2-6; D not certain. CDR3 size: 11 residues. Germline-derived CDR1 and CDR2 are MNHEY and SMNVEV (reference sequence). The V end lost 9 bases, the J end lost 1 base, and 1 base lay between the germline ends. CDR3 nucleotides: TGTGCCAGTTCTGGGGCCAACGTCCTGACTTTC. Protein product: CASSGANVLTF. Together with reference TRBV27 and TRBJ2-6, the CDR3 gives the full variable domain: EAQVTQNPRYLITVTGKKLTVTCSQNMNHEYMSWYRQDPGLGLRQIYYSMNVEVTDKGDVPEGYKVSRKEKRNFPLILESPSPNQTSLYFCASSGANVLTFGAGSRLTVL.

The chain joins TRBV29-1 to TRBJ1-2; 7 bases fit TRBD1. Germline CDR1 and CDR2: SQVTM and ANQGSEA. With 6 bases clipped from V and 2 bases from J, the junction kept 12 bases outside the gene matches. The CDR3 totals 15 residues. The CDR3 bases are TGCAGCGTCGAGGGTTTACGGGACAGAAACTATGGCTACACCTTC. This gives the protein CSVEGLRDRNYGYTF.

V usage is TRBV7-2 and J usage is TRBJ2-1; TRBD2 aligns across 12 bases. This CDR3 has 13 residues. J gave up 10 bases and V 5 bases, and 3 bases lay outside the gene matches. Germline values: CDR1 SGHTA, CDR2 FQGNSA. The CDR3 DNA reads TGTGCCAGCAGCAGAGGACTAGCGGGGGAGCAGTTCTTC. The encoded protein is CASSRGLAGEQFF. The variable domain in full, with the rest retrieved from reference TRBV7-2 and TRBJ2-1, is GAGVSQSPSNKVTEKGKDVELRCDPISGHTALYWYRQSLGQGLEFLIYFQGNSAPDKSGLPSDRFSAERTGGSVSTLTIQRTQQEDSAVYLCASSRGLAGEQFFGPGTRLTVL.

This clone has only a few counts. This chain joins TRBV2 and TRBJ2-5, with TRBD2 as a possible D gene (5 bases). V lost 3 bases, J lost 9 bases, and 17 bases lay in between. Germline V gives CDR1 SNHLY, CDR2 FYNNEI. CDR3 size: 14 residues. The CDR3 DNA is TGTGCCAGCAGTGACCTTACTAGTAGTGGTTCCCAGTACTTC. Translation: CASSDLTSSGSQYF.

The CDR3 loop reads CASSSRQDYGYTF. The DNA of the CDR3 is TGTGCCAGCAGTAGTCGACAGGACTATGGCTACACCTTC. The gene calls are TRBV5-4 and TRBJ1-2, with TRBD1 as a possible D gene (6 bases). V was pared by 5 bases and J by 3 bases, with 11 bases between. The CDR3 has 13 residues. Germline V CDR1 and CDR2: SGHNT, YYREEE (reference sequence).

This clone was seen more than once but under ten times. V is TRBV9 and J is TRBJ2-2, with 13 bases matching TRBD2. The germline V gene has CDR1 SGDLS and CDR2 YYNGEE. V lost 3 bases to trimming and J lost 4 bases; unmatched junction nucleotides: 9. The CDR3 sequence is 18 residues long. Here the CDR3 DNA reads TGTGCCAGCAGCGGCGGGACTAGCGGGACGCGCGTCACCGGGGAGCTGTTTTTT. Translated: CASSGGTSGTRVTGELFF.

In its sample, this clone was seen a few times. V is TRBV28 and J is TRBJ2-3; maybe TRBD2 (6 bases). Germline V gene lookup returns CDR1 MDHEN and CDR2 SYDVKM. The V end lost 6 bases, the J end lost 4 bases, and 17 bases lay between the germline ends. This CDR3 contains 15 residues. This chain's CDR3 is CASSPGLRRADTQYF. The CDR3 DNA reads TGTGCCAGCAGCCCGGGACTTAGGAGGGCAGATACGCAGTATTTT. Looking up the rest from reference TRBV28 and TRBJ2-3 gives the full variable domain: DVKVTQSSRYLVKRTGEKVFLECVQDMDHENMFWYRQDPGLGLRLIYFSYDVKMKEKGDIPEGYSVSREKKERFSLILESASTNQTSMYLCASSPGLRRADTQYFGPGTRLTVL.

In the case of this clone: Distinct nucleotide sequences in the sample also encode this CDR3. The CDR3 coding sequence is TGCAGCGTTGGATGGGGGTCCAATCAGCCCCAGCATTTT. As protein: CSVGWGSNQPQHF. The chain has TRBV29-1 and TRBJ1-5, with D possibly TRBD1 on 5 matching bases. This CDR3 region has 13 residues. V lost 4 bases, J lost 3 bases, and 10 bases lay in between. Looked up from germline, CDR1 is SQVTM and CDR2 is ANQGSEA.

The rearrangement uses TRBV9 and TRBJ2-3; D is unclear. Germline lookup yields CDR1 SGDLS and CDR2 YYNGEE. The CDR3 consists of 14 residues. Trimming left V 0 bases short and J 6 bases short, with 11 bases between. The CDR3 spells CASSVVNAADTQYF. In nucleotides, the CDR3 is TGTGCCAGCAGCGTAGTGAATGCCGCGGATACGCAGTATTTT.

This clone came up a few times. The rearrangement joins TRBV6-1 to TRBJ2-7; 9 nucleotides align to TRBD1. CDR1 is MNHNS and CDR2 is SASEGT in the germline V gene. Trimming at V came to 0 bases and at J to 4 bases, leaving 4 bases not matched to a gene. This CDR3 contains 15 residues. The CDR3 loop reads CASSEAWGQGYEQYF. CDR3 in DNA: TGTGCCAGCAGTGAAGCGTGGGGACAGGGTTACGAGCAGTACTTC.